The next 5 T cell receptor beta chains were all read from a single sample in a study of patients and donors after allogeneic stem cell transplantation. TCRdb re-called the RT-PCR reads through MiXCR, storing one row per CDR3 protein. This sample has approximately 150,000 distinct CDR3 sequences, with about 40% found just once. Source material: blood, either unsorted or a sorted T cell fraction (not recorded which). Every receptor here comes from a human donor who was either an allogeneic HSCT recipient or a stem cell or donor lymphocyte infusion donor (not recorded which). It is not recorded whose cells these are; they may come from a transplant donor.

The chain is built from TRBV10-2 and TRBJ2-1; no clear D gene. The CDR3 runs to 15 residues. Per the germline V gene, CDR1 is WSHSY and CDR2 is SAAADI. V lost 4 bases and J lost 0, with 10 bases in between. CDR3 residues: CASSGTRSSYNEQFF. The DNA for the CDR3 is TGCGCCAGCAGTGGTACCAGGAGCTCCTACAATGAGCAGTTCTTC.

This chain connects TRBV5-1 to TRBJ1-1; 9 positions agree with TRBD1. V lost 0 bases and J lost 0; bases outside the gene matches: 6. This CDR3 is 17 amino acids long. From germline, CDR1 is SGHRS and CDR2 YFSETQ. The CDR3 loop is CASSLDGQGFLNTEAFF. Here the CDR3 DNA reads TGCGCCAGCAGCTTGGATGGACAGGGGTTTTTGAACACTGAAGCTTTCTTT.

The gene calls are TRBV6-2 or TRBV6-3 and TRBJ2-7; tentatively, D is TRBD1 (6 bases). Per the germline V gene, CDR1 is MNHEY and CDR2 is SVGEGT. Between the trimmed V and J ends, which lost 0 bases and 6 bases, there was a span of 9 bases. The CDR3 loop spans 13 amino acids. CDR3 residues: CASSYSRGIEQYF. The DNA of the CDR3 is TGTGCCAGCAGTTACTCGAGGGGGATCGAGCAGTACTTC.

V is TRBV6-4 and J is TRBJ1-5; 8 positions agree with TRBD1. CDR3 length: 21 amino acids. V lost 0 bases to trimming and J lost 2 bases; unmatched junction nucleotides: 18. From germline, CDR1 is MRHNA and CDR2 SNTAGT. CDR3 DNA: TGTGCCAGCAGTGACTCGCAGACCCGGACAGGGAGGTTCGGTGGCAATCAGCCCCAGCATTTT. Amino acids: CASSDSQTRTGRFGGNQPQHF.

This chain links TRBV3-1 with TRBJ1-1; D is unclear. Trimming left V 4 bases short and J 6 bases short, with 15 bases between. Per germline, CDR1 LGHDT and CDR2 YNNKEL (reference sequence). CDR3 length equals 14 residues. The DNA for the CDR3 is TGTGCCAGCAGCCCTGCCCCAAGGAGGGCTGAAGCTTTCTTT. Translated, it gives CASSPAPRRAEAFF.